The clone carrying this T cell receptor (beta chain) was observed at least ten times. Antigen unknown. The V gene lost 1 base and the J gene lost 3 bases, with 16 bases spanning the gap. In germline, CDR1 is DFQATT, CDR2 SNEGSKA (reference sequence). The CDR3 runs to 16 residues. This sample is part of a study of early T cells in non-severe SARS-CoV-2 infection. Overall study context: Sequenced material consisted of bulk RNA (from unsorted whole blood), and chains were unpaired.

General study findings and limits: VDJdb matching skewed toward anti-spike CD8 responses, missing private and CD4 specificities.

Separate cDNA molecules each had unique molecular identifiers attached to them. TCRdb re-analysed the 5' RACE reads in MiXCR, keeping a single row per CDR3 protein. The table lists over 30,000 distinct CDR3 sequences, 4% to 5% of them singletons. The origin of this receptor is an adult who was a healthcare worker with PCR-confirmed SARS-CoV-2 infection or an uninfected control (not recorded which). The specimen sequenced was whole blood. The J gene is TRBJ1-5, the V gene TRBV20-1, with a tentative D call TRBD1 (6 bases). The CDR3 DNA sequence: TGCAGTGCTAGAGGCTCCGGGGGCCACCCCAATCAGCCCCAGCATTTT. Protein: CSARGSGGHPNQPQHF.